The present entry profiles one TCR beta chain with its context. Its antigen is unknown. The sample belongs to a study of T-cell memory formation after mild COVID-19. Study-level points and caveats: The main location of contracting CD4+ clones was CM and EM, and that of contracting CD8+ clones was EMRA.

The CDR3 has 14 residues. CDR1 is MNHEY, CDR2 SVGEGT, per germline. The J segment lost 2 bases and the V segment lost 6 bases, leaving 6 bases of the junction unmatched. Amplification by 5'RACE using constant-segment primers produced TCR alpha and TCR beta cDNA libraries that carried sample barcodes and UMIs. TCRdb ran MiXCR on the 5' RACE reads and lists one entry per CDR3 protein. The data show 500,000 to 550,000 distinct CDR3 sequences, with roughly 20% seen just once and under 15% held by the top ten. The clonotype comes from an adult woman who had mild COVID-19 (a few samples of this study predate the infection). Cell type and time point are not known. V and J are TRBV6-2 or TRBV6-3 and TRBJ2-7; 8 bases line up with TRBD1. The specimen was PBMCs or a T cell subset sorted from them (not recorded which). In DNA, the CDR3 is TGTGCCAGCAGGACCCCGGGACAGGCCTACGAGCAGTACTTC. This gives the protein CASRTPGQAYEQYF.